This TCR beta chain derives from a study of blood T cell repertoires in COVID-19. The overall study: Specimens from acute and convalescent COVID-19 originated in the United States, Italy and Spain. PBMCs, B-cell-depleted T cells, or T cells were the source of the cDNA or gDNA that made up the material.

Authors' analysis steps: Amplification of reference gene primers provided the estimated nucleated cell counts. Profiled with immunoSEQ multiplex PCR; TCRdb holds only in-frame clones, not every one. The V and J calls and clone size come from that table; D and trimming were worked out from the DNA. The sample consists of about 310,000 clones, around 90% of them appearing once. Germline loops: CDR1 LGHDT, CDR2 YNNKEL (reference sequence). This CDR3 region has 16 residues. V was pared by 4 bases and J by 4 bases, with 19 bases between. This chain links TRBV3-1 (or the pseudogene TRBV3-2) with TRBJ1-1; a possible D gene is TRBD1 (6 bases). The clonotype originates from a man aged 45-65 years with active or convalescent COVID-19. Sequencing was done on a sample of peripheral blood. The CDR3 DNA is TGTGCCAGCAGCCCCACACGACAGGTCAGGTTCACTGAAGCTTTCTTT. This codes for CASSPTRQVRFTEAFF.